The present entry profiles one T cell receptor beta chain with its context. CDR1 and CDR2 from the germline V gene are MNHEY and SMNVEV (reference sequence). This CDR3 spans 16 amino acids. Germline trimming cut 5 bases from V and 2 bases from J; bases unmatched to any gene: 7. This entry belongs to a study of blood T cells in healthy people across ages. A second PCR of roughly 7 to 11 cycles used a sample-barcoded 5' primer and a J-beta primer mix. TCRdb processed the 5' RACE reads anew with MiXCR; each CDR3 protein has one entry. The sample holds 700,000 to 950,000 distinct CDR3 sequences; roughly 60% are singletons and the top ten take 22%.

This TCR came from a man aged 25-45 years in good health. This chain connects TRBV27 to TRBJ2-1; 9 bases map to TRBD2. Input material: blood. CDR3 protein: CASSTLAGGPYNEQFF. Written as DNA, the CDR3 is TGTGCCAGCAGTACACTGGCGGGGGGGCCCTACAATGAGCAGTTCTTC.